This T cell receptor beta chain comes out of a study of OX40 agonist ivuxolimab in advanced cancers. Findings and limits, study-wide: The study found among the lowest clonal expansion in partial responders at 0.1-3.0 mg/kg. The average count of expanded clones was higher among CD8+ T cells than among CD4+. Expanded peripheral T cell antigen specificity was not determined.

Produced via immunoSEQ multiplex PCR; TCRdb's table is partial and in-frame only. The table records tens of thousands of clones, about four fifths of them present only once. This CDR3 is 13 amino acids long. Deletions cut 3 bases from V and 7 bases from J, with 13 bases between. Germline V gene sequence: CDR1 SGHTA, CDR2 FQGNSA. Comment on this clone: Its target is unknown.

The J gene is TRBJ2-7, the V gene TRBV7-2, with a tentative D call TRBD2 (5 bases). This sequence was found in an adult with an advanced solid tumor such as melanoma, head and neck, liver or kidney cancer. The specimen comprised CD4+ or CD8+ T cells sorted from blood, sampled in a trial of the OX40 agonist ivuxolimab. The DNA of the CDR3 is TGTGCCAGCAGCTTTCGGTTAACGGGAGAGCAGTACTTC. Protein sequence: CASSFRLTGEQYF.